A single sample is the source of the 8 T cell receptor beta chains below, sequenced in a study of response to subunit inactivated influenza vaccine. TCRdb reprocessed the RT-PCR reads via MiXCR and lists one record per CDR3 protein. The repertoire has 300,000 to 350,000 distinct CDR3 sequences, 20% to 25% of them found once; the top ten carry roughly 10%. Here the sequenced sample was PBMCs from blood, taken roughly 20 months after vaccination. Every receptor here comes from a man aged 50 to 69 who received an inactivated influenza vaccine.

This clonotype was seen a handful of times. The V and J genes are TRBV4-1 and TRBJ1-2; D call uncertain. V lost 0 bases, J lost 1 base, and 9 bases lay in between. The CDR3 covers 15 residues. The germline CDR1 and CDR2 sequences are MGHRA and YSYEKL. Here the CDR3 reads CASSQELQINYGYTF. CDR3 coding DNA: TGCGCCAGCAGCCAAGAGTTACAGATTAACTATGGCTACACCTTC.

This clonotype was seen at least ten times. The chain combines TRBV7-9 with TRBJ1-2; D remains ambiguous. V gave up 5 bases and J gave up 5 bases, with 15 bases separating them. Germline-derived CDR1 and CDR2 are SEHNR and FQNEAQ (reference sequence). This CDR3 region has 14 residues. CDR3: CASSTRQGRYGYTF. The CDR3 nucleotides read TGTGCCAGCAGCACCCGACAAGGAAGATATGGCTACACCTTC.

This clonotype was detected a few times. This chain links TRBV5-1 with TRBJ1-1; D gene unclear. CDR1 and CDR2 (germline): SGHRS, YFSETQ. V lost 4 bases and J 0 bases, leaving 7 bases between the germline ends. The CDR3 is made up of 13 amino acids. The CDR3 spells CASSTGLNTEAFF. CDR3 DNA sequence: TGCGCCAGCAGCACCGGACTGAACACTGAAGCTTTCTTT. Drawing the rest from reference TRBV5-1 and TRBJ1-1, the complete variable domain is KAGVTQTPRYLIKTRGQQVTLSCSPISGHRSVSWYQQTPGQGLQFLFEYFSETQRNKGNFPGRFSGRQFSNSRSEMNVSTLELGDSALYLCASSTGLNTEAFFGQGTRLTVV.

The rearrangement joins TRBV10-3 to TRBJ2-5; D unclear. The V and J ends lost 4 bases and 3 bases respectively, with 12 bases between them. There are 14 residues in the CDR3. Per germline, CDR1 ENHRY and CDR2 SYGVKD. The CDR3, as DNA: TGTGCCATCAGTGTAAGAGAGAGCAAAGAGACCCAGTACTTC. Its translation: CAISVRESKETQYF.

The chain employs TRBV28 and TRBJ2-1; 10 bases agree with TRBD2. The CDR3 totals 14 residues. Per the germline V gene, CDR1 is MDHEN and CDR2 is SYDVKM. Trimming at V came to 6 bases and at J to 6 bases, leaving 5 bases not matched to a gene. The CDR3 here is CASRTLAGANEQFF. CDR3 coding DNA: TGTGCCAGCAGAACCCTAGCGGGAGCCAATGAGCAGTTCTTC.

This clonotype was recorded a few times. The CDR3 spells CASSPRTGIRGELFF. CDR3 nucleotide sequence: TGTGCCAGCAGTCCTAGGACAGGGATCCGTGGGGAGCTGTTTTTT. The chain employs TRBV27 and TRBJ2-2; 8 bases map to TRBD1. The CDR3 runs 15 residues. V lost 5 bases and J lost 8; bases outside the gene matches: 10. Germline V gene lookup returns CDR1 MNHEY and CDR2 SMNVEV (reference sequence).

This clonotype occurred a few times. The chain recombines TRBV11-2 with TRBJ2-1; the D gene is possibly TRBD1 (5 bases). The CDR3 loop spans 13 amino acids. Germline lookup yields CDR1 SGHAT and CDR2 FQNNGV. V gave up 6 bases and J gave up 6 bases, with 12 bases separating them. The CDR3 bases are TGTGCCAGCAGAGTAATGGGGCGCAATGAGCAGTTCTTC. The encoded protein is CASRVMGRNEQFF. The variable domain in full, with the rest retrieved from reference TRBV11-2 and TRBJ2-1, is EAGVAQSPRYKIIEKRQSVAFWCNPISGHATLYWYQQILGQGPKLLIQFQNNGVVDDSQLPKDRFSAERLKGVDSTLKIQPAKLEDSAVYLCASRVMGRNEQFFGPGTRLTVL.

This clonotype was recorded a few times. This chain joins TRBV29-1 and TRBJ2-5, with TRBD2 as a possible D gene (6 bases). The CDR3 contains 16 residues. Germline lookup yields CDR1 SQVTM and CDR2 ANQGSEA. V lost 3 bases and J lost 1, with 18 bases in between. In DNA form, the CDR3 reads TGCAGCGTTGATTGGGGGAGTGGAGGGCCCCAAGAGACCCAGTACTTC. Amino acids: CSVDWGSGGPQETQYF.